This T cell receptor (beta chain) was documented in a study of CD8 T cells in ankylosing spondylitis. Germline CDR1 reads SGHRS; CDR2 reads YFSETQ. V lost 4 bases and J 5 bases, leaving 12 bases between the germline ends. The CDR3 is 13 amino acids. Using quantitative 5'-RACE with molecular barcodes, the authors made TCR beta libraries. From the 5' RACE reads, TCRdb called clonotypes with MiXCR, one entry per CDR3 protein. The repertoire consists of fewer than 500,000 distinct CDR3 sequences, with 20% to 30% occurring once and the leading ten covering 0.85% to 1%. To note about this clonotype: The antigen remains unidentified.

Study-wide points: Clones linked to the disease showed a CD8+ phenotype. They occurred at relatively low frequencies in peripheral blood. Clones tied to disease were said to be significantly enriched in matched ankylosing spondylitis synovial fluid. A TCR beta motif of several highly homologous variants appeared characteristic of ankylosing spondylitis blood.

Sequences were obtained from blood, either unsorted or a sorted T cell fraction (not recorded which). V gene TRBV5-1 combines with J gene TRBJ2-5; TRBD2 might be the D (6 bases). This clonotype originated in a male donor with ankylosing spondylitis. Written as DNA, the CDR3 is TGCGCCAGCAGCCGGGAGACCTTGGAGACCCAGTACTTC. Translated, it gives CASSRETLETQYF.